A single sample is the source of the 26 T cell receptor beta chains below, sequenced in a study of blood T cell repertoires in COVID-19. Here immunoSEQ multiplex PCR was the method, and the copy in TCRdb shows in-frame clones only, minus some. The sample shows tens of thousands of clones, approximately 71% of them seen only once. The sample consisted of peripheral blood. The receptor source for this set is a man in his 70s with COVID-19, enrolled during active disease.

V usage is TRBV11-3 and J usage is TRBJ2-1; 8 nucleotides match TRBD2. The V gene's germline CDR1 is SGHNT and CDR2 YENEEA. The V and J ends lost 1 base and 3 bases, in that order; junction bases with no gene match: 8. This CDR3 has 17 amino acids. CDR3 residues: CASSLGVAGSGYNEQFF. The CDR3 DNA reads TGTGCCAGCAGCTTAGGGGTAGCGGGAAGCGGCTACAATGAGCAGTTCTTC.

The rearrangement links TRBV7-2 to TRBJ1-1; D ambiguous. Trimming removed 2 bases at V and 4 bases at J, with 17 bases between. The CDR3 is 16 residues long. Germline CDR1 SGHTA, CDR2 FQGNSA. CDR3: CASSLSSVGGGTEAFF. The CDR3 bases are TGTGCCAGCAGCTTATCGTCGGTAGGCGGCGGCACTGAAGCTTTCTTT.

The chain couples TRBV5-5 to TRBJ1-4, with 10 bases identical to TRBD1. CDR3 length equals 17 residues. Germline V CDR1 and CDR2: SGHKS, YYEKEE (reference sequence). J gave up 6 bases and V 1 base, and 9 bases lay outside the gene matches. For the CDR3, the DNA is TGTGCCAGCAGCTTGTACAGGCGTGGGACAGGGGATGAAAAACTGTTTTTT. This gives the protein CASSLYRRGTGDEKLFF.

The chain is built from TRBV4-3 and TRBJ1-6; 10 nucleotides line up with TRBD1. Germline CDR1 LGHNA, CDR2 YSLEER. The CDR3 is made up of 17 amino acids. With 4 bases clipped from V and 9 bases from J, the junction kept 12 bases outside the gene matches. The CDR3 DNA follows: TGCGCCAGCAGCCGGTCCTCACCGGGACAGGGGATTTCACCCCTCCACTTT. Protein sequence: CASSRSSPGQGISPLHF.

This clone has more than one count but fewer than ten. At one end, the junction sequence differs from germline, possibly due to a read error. The CDR3 bases are TGTGCCAGCAGGGAAACTAGCGGGATACCTTTT. Translating it yields CASRETSGIPF. The V and J genes are TRBV2 and TRBJ2-3, with 10 bases lining up with TRBD2. This CDR3 has 11 residues. The germline gives CDR1 SNHLY, CDR2 FYNNEI.

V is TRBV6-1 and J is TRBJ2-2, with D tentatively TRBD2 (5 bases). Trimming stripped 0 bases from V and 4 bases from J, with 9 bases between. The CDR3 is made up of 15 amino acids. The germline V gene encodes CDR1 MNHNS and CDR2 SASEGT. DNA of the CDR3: TGTGCCAGCAGTGAAGCTCCTAGCTCCACCGGGGAGCTGTTTTTT. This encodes CASSEAPSSTGELFF.

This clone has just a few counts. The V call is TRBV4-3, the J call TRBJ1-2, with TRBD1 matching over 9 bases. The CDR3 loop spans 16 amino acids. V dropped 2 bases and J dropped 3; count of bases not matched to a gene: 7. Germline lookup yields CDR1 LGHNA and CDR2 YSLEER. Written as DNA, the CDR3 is TGCGCCAGCAGCCAACTATGGACAGGGGAGGACTATGGCTACACCTTC. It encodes CASSQLWTGEDYGYTF.

The CDR3 DNA reads as TGTGCCAGCAGCTCAAGCAGGGGCCCATCCTACAATGAGCAGTTCTTC. It yields the protein CASSSSRGPSYNEQFF. The chain links TRBV11-3 to TRBJ2-1; D possibly corresponds to TRBD1 (6 bases). Deletions cut 4 bases from V and 1 base from J, with 14 bases between. The V gene's germline CDR1 is SGHNT and CDR2 YENEEA. The CDR3 sequence is 16 residues long.

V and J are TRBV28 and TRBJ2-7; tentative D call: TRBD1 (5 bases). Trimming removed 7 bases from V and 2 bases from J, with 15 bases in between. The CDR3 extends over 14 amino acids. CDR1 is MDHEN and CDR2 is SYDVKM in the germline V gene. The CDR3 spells CASTATTVPYEQYF. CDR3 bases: TGTGCCAGCACCGCAACGACAGTACCCTACGAGCAGTACTTC.

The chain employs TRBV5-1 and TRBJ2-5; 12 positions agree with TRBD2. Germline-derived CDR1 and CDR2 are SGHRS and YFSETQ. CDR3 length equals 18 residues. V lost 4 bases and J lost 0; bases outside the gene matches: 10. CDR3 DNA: TGCGCCAGCAGCATAGCGACTAGCGGGAGAGGGTACCAAGAGACCCAGTACTTC. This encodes CASSIATSGRGYQETQYF.

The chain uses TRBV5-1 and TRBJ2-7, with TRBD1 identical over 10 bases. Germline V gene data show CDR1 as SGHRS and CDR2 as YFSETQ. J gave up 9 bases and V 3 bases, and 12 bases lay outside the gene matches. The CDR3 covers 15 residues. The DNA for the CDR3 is TGCGCCAGCAGCTCGGCCGGGACAGGGGAAGAGGGGCAGTACTTC. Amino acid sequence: CASSSAGTGEEGQYF.

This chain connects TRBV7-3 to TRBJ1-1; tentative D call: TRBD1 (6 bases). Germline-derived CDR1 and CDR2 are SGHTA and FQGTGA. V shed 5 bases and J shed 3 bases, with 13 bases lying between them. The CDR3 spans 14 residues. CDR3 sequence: CASSQSGQYTEAFF. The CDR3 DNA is TGTGCCAGCAGCCAAAGCGGACAGTACACTGAAGCTTTCTTT.

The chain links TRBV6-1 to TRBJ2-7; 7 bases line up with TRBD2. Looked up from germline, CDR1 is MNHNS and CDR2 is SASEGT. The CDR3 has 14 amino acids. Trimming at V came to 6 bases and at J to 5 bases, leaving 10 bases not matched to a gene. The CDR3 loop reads CASSPRTRGDEQYF. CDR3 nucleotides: TGTGCCAGCAGCCCCCGGACTAGGGGCGACGAGCAGTACTTC.

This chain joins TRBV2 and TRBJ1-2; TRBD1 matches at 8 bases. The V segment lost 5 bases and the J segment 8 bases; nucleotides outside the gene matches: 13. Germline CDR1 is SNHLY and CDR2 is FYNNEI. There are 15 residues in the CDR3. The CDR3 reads CASSPTAGGLGGYTF. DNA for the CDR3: TGTGCCAGCAGTCCAACGGCAGGGGGCTTGGGAGGCTACACCTTC.

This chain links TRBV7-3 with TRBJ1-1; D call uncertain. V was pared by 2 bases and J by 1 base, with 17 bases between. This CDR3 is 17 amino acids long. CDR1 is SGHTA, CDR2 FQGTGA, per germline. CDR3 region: CASSLYGRSLGNTEAFF. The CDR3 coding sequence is TGTGCCAGCAGCTTATATGGGCGCTCTTTGGGGAACACTGAAGCTTTCTTT.

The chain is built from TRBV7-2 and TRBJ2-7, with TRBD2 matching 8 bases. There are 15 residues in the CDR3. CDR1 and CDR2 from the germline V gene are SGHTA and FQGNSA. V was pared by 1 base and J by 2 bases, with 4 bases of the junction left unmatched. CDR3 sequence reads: CASSLGSGATYEQYF. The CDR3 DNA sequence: TGTGCCAGCAGCTTAGGTAGCGGGGCGACCTACGAGCAGTACTTC.

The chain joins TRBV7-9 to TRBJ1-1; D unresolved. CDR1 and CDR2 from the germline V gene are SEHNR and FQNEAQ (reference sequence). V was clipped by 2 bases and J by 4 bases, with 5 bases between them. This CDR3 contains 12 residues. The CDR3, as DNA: TGTGCCAGCAGCTTAACACCCACTGAAGCTTTCTTT. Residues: CASSLTPTEAFF.

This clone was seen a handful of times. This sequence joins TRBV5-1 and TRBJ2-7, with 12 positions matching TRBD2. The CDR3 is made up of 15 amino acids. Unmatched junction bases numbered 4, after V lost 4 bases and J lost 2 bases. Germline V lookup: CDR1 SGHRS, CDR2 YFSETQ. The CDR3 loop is CASSPLAGGTYEQYF. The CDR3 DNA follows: TGCGCCAGCAGCCCACTAGCGGGAGGTACCTACGAGCAGTACTTC.

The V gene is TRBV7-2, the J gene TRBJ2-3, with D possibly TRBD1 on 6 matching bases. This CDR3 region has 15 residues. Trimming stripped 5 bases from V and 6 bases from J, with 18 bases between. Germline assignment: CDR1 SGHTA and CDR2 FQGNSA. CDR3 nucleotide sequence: TGTGCCAGCAGCGCTCAACAGGGAACATGGGATACGCAGTATTTT. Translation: CASSAQQGTWDTQYF.

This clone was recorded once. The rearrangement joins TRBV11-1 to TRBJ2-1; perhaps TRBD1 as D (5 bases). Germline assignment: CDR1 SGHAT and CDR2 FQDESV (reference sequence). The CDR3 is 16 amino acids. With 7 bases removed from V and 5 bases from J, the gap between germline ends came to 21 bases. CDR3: CASNLLQGPDNNEQFF. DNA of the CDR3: TGTGCCAGCAACCTCCTCCAGGGCCCGGATAACAATGAGCAGTTCTTC.

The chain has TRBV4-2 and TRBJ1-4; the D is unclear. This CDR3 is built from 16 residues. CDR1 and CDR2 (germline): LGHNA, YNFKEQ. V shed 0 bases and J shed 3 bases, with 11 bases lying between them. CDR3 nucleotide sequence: TGTGCCAGCAGCCAAGATTCCGGCAGGTCTAATGAAAAACTGTTTTTT. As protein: CASSQDSGRSNEKLFF.

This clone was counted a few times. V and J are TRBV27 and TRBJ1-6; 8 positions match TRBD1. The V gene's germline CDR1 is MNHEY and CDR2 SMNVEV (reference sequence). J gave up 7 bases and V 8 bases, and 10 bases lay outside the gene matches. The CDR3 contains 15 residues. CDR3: CASRVGGQANSPLHF. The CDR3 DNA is TGTGCCAGCCGAGTTGGGGGACAGGCAAATTCACCCCTCCACTTT.

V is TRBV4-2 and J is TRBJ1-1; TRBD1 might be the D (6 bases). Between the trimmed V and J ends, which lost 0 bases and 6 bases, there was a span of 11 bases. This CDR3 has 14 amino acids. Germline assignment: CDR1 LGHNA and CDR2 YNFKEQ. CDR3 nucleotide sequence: TGTGCCAGCAGCCAAGATACAGGGTGGGCTGAAGCTTTCTTT. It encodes CASSQDTGWAEAFF.

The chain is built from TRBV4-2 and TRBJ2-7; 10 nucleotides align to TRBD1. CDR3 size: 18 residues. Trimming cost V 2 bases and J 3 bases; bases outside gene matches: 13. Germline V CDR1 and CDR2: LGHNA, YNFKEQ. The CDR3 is CASSQFWGSGTGDYEQYF. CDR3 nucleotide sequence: TGTGCCAGCAGCCAATTTTGGGGTTCCGGGACAGGGGACTACGAGCAGTACTTC.

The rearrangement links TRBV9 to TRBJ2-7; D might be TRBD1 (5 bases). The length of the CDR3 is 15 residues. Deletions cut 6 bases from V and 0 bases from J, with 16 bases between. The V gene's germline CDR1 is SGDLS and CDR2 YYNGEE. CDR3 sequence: CASTPLGVASYEQYF. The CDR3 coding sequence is TGTGCCAGCACCCCTCTAGGGGTAGCCTCCTACGAGCAGTACTTC.

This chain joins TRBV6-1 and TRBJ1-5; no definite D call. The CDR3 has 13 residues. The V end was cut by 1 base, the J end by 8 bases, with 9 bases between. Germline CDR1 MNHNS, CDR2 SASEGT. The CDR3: CASSEVPLEPQHF. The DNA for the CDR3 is TGTGCCAGCAGTGAAGTCCCCCTCGAGCCCCAGCATTTT.